The 14 T cell receptor beta chains given below trace back to one sample, sequenced in a study of T cells in Graves' hyperthyroidism and ophthalmopathy. Researchers amplified the TCR beta CDR3 regions from RNA transcripts. RT-PCR in the first round (using the HTBI primer set) targeted the TCR CDR3. TCRdb itself ran the multiplex PCR reads through MiXCR, one entry per CDR3 protein. This sample has about 96,000 distinct CDR3 sequences, with about 51% found just once. Input material: blood. All receptors derive from a middle-aged woman with Graves' hyperthyroidism.

This clonotype was seen many times. The J gene is TRBJ1-1, the V gene TRBV6-5; no clear D gene. Germline V CDR1 and CDR2: MNHEY, SVGAGI. The CDR3 runs to 12 residues. The ends were cut back, 6 bases at V and 4 bases at J, with 9 bases in the middle. CDR3 bases: TGTGCCAGCAGAAGCGACCCCACTGAAGCTTTCTTT. As protein: CASRSDPTEAFF.

DNA for the CDR3: TGTGCCAGTGGACAGGGGGGACCCATGAACACTGAAGCTTTCTTT. It encodes CASGQGGPMNTEAFF. This chain connects TRBV19 to TRBJ1-1; TRBD1 agrees at 10 bases. V lost 8 bases, J lost 0 bases, and 6 bases stayed unmatched. The CDR3 is 15 amino acids. Germline V gene lookup returns CDR1 LNHDA and CDR2 SQIVND (reference sequence).

J is TRBJ2-7 and V is TRBV2; 10 nucleotides align to TRBD1. Germline trimming cut 7 bases from V and 5 bases from J; bases unmatched to any gene: 11. In germline, CDR1 is SNHLY, CDR2 FYNNEI. There are 15 residues in the CDR3. CDR3 in amino acids: CASTHRGTGDNEQYF. The CDR3 nucleotides read TGTGCCAGCACACACCGCGGGACAGGGGACAACGAGCAGTACTTC.

The chain joins TRBV20-1 to TRBJ1-1, with 9 bases fitting TRBD1. The CDR3 runs to 11 residues. Germline assignment: CDR1 DFQATT and CDR2 SNEGSKA (reference sequence). After removal of 4 bases from V and 11 bases from J, the junction contained 5 bases not matched to a gene. The CDR3 sequence is CSATGDRVAFF. CDR3 DNA: TGCAGTGCTACAGGGGACAGGGTGGCTTTCTTT.

V usage is TRBV15 and J usage is TRBJ1-2; possibly TRBD1 for D (5 bases). Germline V gives CDR1 LNHNV, CDR2 YYDKDF (reference sequence). V lost 3 bases and J lost 7, with 12 bases in between. The CDR3 extends over 13 amino acids. In nucleotides, the CDR3 is TGTGCCACCAGCAGCCCAGGGACGACTGGCTACACCTTC. Translation: CATSSPGTTGYTF.

This clonotype appeared many times. The rearrangement joins TRBV9 to TRBJ2-2; no definite D call. The CDR3 is 15 residues long. CDR1 and CDR2 from the germline V gene are SGDLS and YYNGEE. V was shortened by 0 bases and J by 5 bases, with 11 bases between the two germline ends. The CDR3 bases are TGTGCCAGCAGCGTAGCCCTACTCGATACCGGGGAGCTGTTTTTT. Amino acids: CASSVALLDTGELFF.

This clonotype was detected a few times. V usage is TRBV7-2 and J usage is TRBJ1-1; possibly TRBD1 for D (6 bases). This CDR3 is 14 amino acids long. V dropped 11 bases and J dropped 2 bases, with 18 bases sitting between them. Germline V lookup: CDR1 SGHTA, CDR2 FQGNSA. The CDR3 spells CAWTPGGANTEAFF. In DNA, the CDR3 is TGTGCCTGGACCCCCGGGGGCGCAAACACTGAAGCTTTCTTT.

The CDR3 DNA is TGCGCCAGCAGCTTCGAACAGGGTAACTATGGCTACACCTTC. As protein: CASSFEQGNYGYTF. V is TRBV5-1 and J is TRBJ1-2; D might be TRBD1 (6 bases). Trimming removed 2 bases from V and 1 base from J, with 9 bases in between. CDR1 is SGHRS and CDR2 is YFSETQ in the germline V gene. The CDR3 has 14 residues. The full variable domain, its missing parts supplied by reference TRBV5-1 and TRBJ1-2, is KAGVTQTPRYLIKTRGQQVTLSCSPISGHRSVSWYQQTPGQGLQFLFEYFSETQRNKGNFPGRFSGRQFSNSRSEMNVSTLELGDSALYLCASSFEQGNYGYTFGSGTRLTVV.

About this clonotype: A much larger clone sits a single nucleotide away, making a read error possible. V is TRBV6-6 and J is TRBJ2-2; TRBD1 agrees at 8 bases. CDR1 and CDR2 (germline): MNHNY, SVGAGI (reference sequence). This CDR3 has 16 residues. The CDR3 here is CASSYERTGYTGEPFF. Here the CDR3 DNA reads TGTGCCAGCAGTTACGAAAGGACAGGGTACACCGGGGAGCCGTTTTTT.

A note on this clonotype: An end of the junction differs from the germline gene, which may be a read error. The rearrangement links TRBV2 to TRBJ2-5; 8 bases line up with TRBD2. Germline-derived CDR1 and CDR2 are SNHLY and FYNNEI. This CDR3 is 17 amino acids long. CDR3 region: CASTEAGAGSRQETQYF. CDR3 in DNA: TGTGCCAGCACTGAAGCGGGGGCGGGGAGCCGCCAAGAGACCCAGTACTTC.

This clonotype appeared a single time. This sequence joins TRBV14 and TRBJ1-6; tentative D call: TRBD1 (5 bases). V was shortened by 1 base and J by 13 bases, with 14 bases between the two germline ends. The CDR3 sequence is 14 residues long. Germline assignment: CDR1 SGHDN and CDR2 FVKESK. The CDR3: CASSQGGGDQPLHF. CDR3 DNA: TGTGCCAGCAGCCAAGGGGGGGGAGATCAGCCCCTCCACTTT. Full variable domain (missing parts from reference TRBV14 and TRBJ1-6): EAGVTQFPSHSVIEKGQTVTLRCDPISGHDNLYWYRRVMGKEIKFLLHFVKESKQDESGMPNNRFLAERTGGTYSTLKVQPAELEDSGVYFCASSQGGGDQPLHFGNGTRLTVT.

The chain employs TRBV7-4 and TRBJ2-5; either TRBD1 or TRBD2 may supply D (7 bases each). V was shortened by 1 base and J by 5 bases, with 17 bases between the two germline ends. The CDR3 spans 16 residues. Germline V gene data show CDR1 as SGHVT and CDR2 as SQSDAQ. The CDR3 reads CASSLGQGGITETQYF. CDR3 DNA sequence: TGTGCCAGCAGCTTAGGACAGGGAGGGATCACGGAGACCCAGTACTTC.

For this clonotype: Possible read error: a much larger clone is one base away. The V call is TRBV6-5, the J call TRBJ1-3; D possibly corresponds to TRBD1 (6 bases). Germline CDR1 and CDR2: MNHEY and SVGAGI. The CDR3 runs to 15 residues. This CDR3 reads CASSAQGPSGNTVYF. For the CDR3, the DNA is TGTGCCAGCAGTGCACAGGGACCCTCTGGAAACACCGTATATTTT.

About this clonotype itself: This could be a read error, since a much larger clone is one nucleotide away. This chain joins TRBV6-5 and TRBJ2-7; D is possibly TRBD2 (5 bases). The CDR3 is 16 residues long. From germline, CDR1 is MNHEY and CDR2 SVGAGI. Between the trimmed V and J ends, which lost 0 bases and 5 bases, there was a span of 17 bases. The CDR3 loop is CASSYSPGIVAHEQYF. The CDR3, as DNA: TGTGCCAGCAGTTACTCCCCGGGGATAGTGGCTCACGAGCAGTACTTC.